A single sample gave rise to the 15 T cell receptor beta chains below, sequenced in a study of T cell responses to AZD1222 COVID-19 vaccine. Libraries were prepared by immunoSEQ multiplex PCR; TCRdb keeps only in-frame clonotypes and omits some of them. The sample yields around 120,000 clones, over 75% seen once. Material: peripheral blood, obtained on day 0 of AZD1222 vaccination. The receptors derive from an adult in good health.

This clone was found once. The chain recombines TRBV11-2 with TRBJ1-2; 9 nucleotides agree with TRBD1. The junction had 4 bases not matched to a gene; V was cut back by 5 bases and J by 3 bases. The germline gives CDR1 SGHAT, CDR2 FQNNGV. This CDR3 is built from 14 residues. CDR3 nucleotide sequence: TGTGCCAGCAGCCTCCGGGACAGGGACTATGGCTACACCTTC. Amino acids: CASSLRDRDYGYTF.

This clone came up a few times. The chain recombines TRBV4-2 with TRBJ2-1; 8 nucleotides line up with TRBD2. CDR3 size: 16 residues. V gave up 4 bases and J gave up 8 bases; unmatched junction bases: 13. Germline V gene lookup returns CDR1 LGHNA and CDR2 YNFKEQ. CDR3 protein: CASSRNALAVGDEQFF. CDR3 in DNA: TGTGCCAGCAGCCGCAACGCACTAGCGGTAGGGGATGAGCAGTTCTTC.

J is TRBJ2-5 and V is TRBV3-1 (or the pseudogene TRBV3-2); D might be TRBD1 (5 bases). Deletions cut 1 base from V and 9 bases from J, with 9 bases between. There are 12 residues in the CDR3. Germline V gives CDR1 LGHDT, CDR2 YNNKEL (reference sequence). The CDR3 nucleotides read TGTGCCAGCAGCCAAGCCGTAGGGGCCCAGTACTTC. It is translated as CASSQAVGAQYF.

This sequence joins TRBV19 and TRBJ1-2, with TRBD1 as a possible D gene (6 bases). Germline-derived CDR1 and CDR2 are LNHDA and SQIVND (reference sequence). The CDR3 runs to 18 residues. Trimming took off 0 bases at V and 0 bases at J, with 17 bases between the two ends. CDR3 DNA sequence: TGTGCCAGTAGTATAGATCTCCAGACAGGCACCTCTAACTATGGCTACACCTTC. Amino acids: CASSIDLQTGTSNYGYTF.

This clone showed up just once. V is TRBV2 and J is TRBJ1-2; D is perhaps TRBD1 (5 bases). The CDR3 totals 13 residues. The ends were cut back, 3 bases at V and 0 bases at J, with 5 bases in the middle. Germline lookup yields CDR1 SNHLY and CDR2 FYNNEI. Here the CDR3 DNA reads TGTGCCAGCAGTGAGGGGGCTAACTATGGCTACACCTTC. This gives the protein CASSEGANYGYTF.

The chain links TRBV7-8 to TRBJ2-2, with D possibly TRBD1 on 5 matching bases. The CDR3 covers 13 residues. Germline values: CDR1 SGHVS, CDR2 FQNEAQ. In nucleotides, the CDR3 is TGTTCCTTTGGGGCGATGAACACCGGGGAGCTGTTTTTT. It translates to CSFGAMNTGELFF.

The chain has TRBV5-1 and TRBJ2-5; D perhaps matches TRBD2 (6 bases). This CDR3 contains 14 residues. Germline loops: CDR1 SGHRS, CDR2 YFSETQ. With 2 bases removed from V and 2 bases from J, the gap between germline ends came to 10 bases. CDR3 sequence (DNA): TGCGCCAGCAGCTTTGCTGGGGGGCAAGAGACCCAGTACTTC. Translation: CASSFAGGQETQYF. Filled out from reference TRBV5-1 and TRBJ2-5, the complete variable domain reads KAGVTQTPRYLIKTRGQQVTLSCSPISGHRSVSWYQQTPGQGLQFLFEYFSETQRNKGNFPGRFSGRQFSNSRSEMNVSTLELGDSALYLCASSFAGGQETQYFGPGTRLLVL.

The J gene is TRBJ2-2, the V gene TRBV12-5; D remains ambiguous. CDR1 LGHNT and CDR2 FRNRAP come from the germline V gene. Deletions cut 2 bases from V and 0 bases from J, with 10 bases between. The CDR3 contains 16 residues. As DNA, the CDR3 is TGTGCTAGTGGTTTGCCAGAAACAGCGAACACCGGGGAGCTGTTTTTT. Translation: CASGLPETANTGELFF.

CDR3 sequence: CAWSVTGYGDNEKLFF. The CDR3 DNA reads as TGTGCCTGGAGTGTAACGGGCTATGGGGATAATGAAAAACTGTTTTTT. This chain connects TRBV30 to TRBJ1-4; D gene ambiguous. The CDR3 covers 16 residues. Germline assignment: CDR1 GTSNPN and CDR2 SVGIG (reference sequence). Trimming pared 0 bases from V and 4 bases from J, leaving 15 bases between.

This chain connects TRBV27 to TRBJ2-7; 9 bases match TRBD2. Per the germline V gene, CDR1 is MNHEY and CDR2 is SMNVEV (reference sequence). The CDR3 runs to 15 residues. The junction had 7 bases not matched to a gene; V was cut back by 7 bases and J by 0 bases. In DNA form, the CDR3 reads TGTGCCAGCACCGAAGCTAGCGGGAACTCCTACGAGCAGTACTTC. The encoded protein is CASTEASGNSYEQYF.

This clone was detected only a few times. The V call is TRBV2, the J call TRBJ1-5; TRBD1 might be the D (6 bases). The CDR3 extends over 12 amino acids. V shed 8 bases and J shed 4 bases, with 9 bases lying between them. In germline, CDR1 is SNHLY, CDR2 FYNNEI. In DNA, the CDR3 is TGTGCCAGCGGGACACGAAATCAGCCCCAGCATTTT. It codes for CASGTRNQPQHF.

Only one count was recorded for this clone. The V call is TRBV6-5, the J call TRBJ2-7, with 9 bases that match TRBD1. V gave up 8 bases and J gave up 4 bases; unmatched junction bases: 6. CDR1 and CDR2 (germline): MNHEY, SVGAGI. This CDR3 spans 13 amino acids. The chain's CDR3 is CASGTGFEYEQYF. The CDR3 nucleotides read TGTGCCAGCGGGACAGGGTTCGAGTACGAGCAGTACTTC.

The chain is built from TRBV6-6 and TRBJ1-5; D is undetermined. The V gene's germline CDR1 is MNHNY and CDR2 SVGAGI (reference sequence). Trimming cost V 2 bases and J 5 bases, with 4 bases left between them. The CDR3 covers 12 residues. The CDR3 sequence is CASSYVDQPQHF. CDR3 nucleotide sequence: TGTGCCAGCAGTTACGTCGATCAGCCCCAGCATTTT.

The chain employs TRBV19 and TRBJ2-6; D assignment may be TRBD1 or TRBD2 (5 bases each). CDR1 LNHDA and CDR2 SQIVND come from the germline V gene (reference sequence). Trimming took off 5 bases at V and 0 bases at J, with 14 bases between the two ends. The CDR3 runs 17 residues. CDR3 DNA sequence: TGTGCCAGTAGTCCCGGGACGGCCAGCTCTGGGGCCAACGTCCTGACTTTC. Its translation: CASSPGTASSGANVLTF. Looking up the rest from reference TRBV19 and TRBJ2-6 gives the full variable domain: DGGITQSPKYLFRKEGQNVTLSCEQNLNHDAMYWYRQDPGQGLRLIYYSQIVNDFQKGDIAEGYSVSREKKESFPLTVTSAQKNPTAFYLCASSPGTASSGANVLTFGAGSRLTVL.

This clone has only one observation. This chain links TRBV2 with TRBJ1-1; D is ambiguous. Germline V gene lookup returns CDR1 SNHLY and CDR2 FYNNEI. Trimming pared 4 bases from V and 4 bases from J, leaving 10 bases between. The CDR3 spans 13 residues. The CDR3 protein is CASSVAEGTEAFF. The CDR3 DNA follows: TGTGCCAGCAGTGTGGCGGAAGGCACTGAAGCTTTCTTT.